The clone carrying this TCR beta chain was counted between two and nine times. Its matching antigen is unknown. Template-switching 5'RACE yielded the TCR cDNA; a universal primer site and UMIs were added in the process. From the 5' RACE reads, TCRdb called clonotypes with MiXCR, one entry per CDR3 protein. This sample has some 240,000 distinct CDR3 sequences, with about 5.2% found just once. V was cut by 5 bases and J by 5 bases, with 18 bases left in between. The CDR3 is 16 residues long. These data originate in a study of T cells after yellow fever vaccination. Overall study context: With SMART-Seq v4 Ultra Low Input, the fractions containing low cell numbers were prepared.

Study results and limitations: Subsequent booster samples again held most clones from primary vaccination (96% CD4, roughly 88% CD8). CD4 and CD8 compartments shared a small share of clonotypes.

This receptor was obtained from a young man who received the YFV17D yellow fever vaccine. This chain uses TRBV12-3 or TRBV12-4 with TRBJ2-2, with TRBD2 as a possible D gene (6 bases). Specimen: CD4+ T cells sorted from PBMCs, collected on the day of the yellow fever booster vaccination. This CDR3 reads CASSPSWGGGTGELFF. The CDR3 bases are TGTGCCAGCAGTCCCAGTTGGGGAGGAGGGACCGGGGAGCTGTTTTTT.